A selection of T cell receptor beta chains follows, all from one sample in a study of blood T cell repertoires in COVID-19. Repertoires were generated with immunoSEQ multiplex PCR, while TCRdb's copy carries only in-frame clones and drops some. The table records about 230,000 clones, 85% of them present only once. The sequencing input was peripheral blood. Receptor source: a man in his forties or fifties with acute or convalescent COVID-19. CDR3s include the opening cysteine and the closing phenylalanine or tryptophan. The order of the fields is D gene, J gene, clone size, V gene, CDR3 protein, CDR3 DNA. A D gene is named only where the DNA matches it firmly. The size of a clone is reported for some rows only, either as once, few or many, or as a class for expanded clones.

- | TRBJ2-1 | - | TRBV12-3/TRBV12-4 | CASSFINEQFF | TGTGCCAGCAGTTTTATCAATGAGCAGTTCTTC
- | TRBJ1-6 | - | TRBV27 | CASRTGQQGGNSPLHF | TGTGCCAGCAGAACTGGACAACAGGGTGGCAATTCACCCCTCCACTTT
- | TRBJ1-2 | few | TRBV4-1 | CASSQDRGTPFGYTF | TGCGCCAGCAGCCAAGATCGGGGGACGCCGTTCGGCTACACCTTC
TRBD2 | TRBJ2-7 | - | TRBV11-2 | CASSLELAGGLEQYF | TGTGCCAGCAGCTTAGAACTAGCGGGGGGGCTCGAGCAGTACTTC
TRBD1 | TRBJ2-7 | - | TRBV3-1/TRBV3-2 | CASRMGTGLHYEQYF | TGTGCCAGCAGGATGGGGACAGGGCTACACTACGAGCAGTACTTC
TRBD2 | TRBJ2-3 | - | TRBV20-1 | CSARLADTQYF | TGCAGTGCGCGACTAGCGGATACGCAGTATTTT
TRBD1 | TRBJ1-2 | - | TRBV6-5 | CASTPGQNSNYGYTF | TGTGCCAGCACCCCGGGACAGAACTCTAACTATGGCTACACCTTC
TRBD1 | TRBJ1-1 | - | TRBV30 | CAWSPPTGGGEAFF | TGTGCCTGGAGTCCCCCGACAGGGGGCGGGGAAGCTTTCTTT
TRBD1 | TRBJ2-3 | - | TRBV4-3 | CASSLQTGADTQYF | TGCGCCAGCAGCCTACAGACAGGGGCAGATACGCAGTATTTT
- | TRBJ1-3 | - | TRBV13 | CASSQAGFSGNTIYF | TGTGCCAGCAGCCAAGCGGGGTTCTCTGGAAACACCATATATTTT
- | TRBJ1-2 | - | TRBV28 | CASTLNTGNYGYTF | TGTGCCAGCACCTTAAACACAGGGAACTATGGCTACACCTTC
- | TRBJ1-6 | - | TRBV5-4 | CASSREGANSPLHF | TGTGCCAGCAGCAGAGAAGGGGCGAATTCACCCCTCCACTTT
- | TRBJ1-2 | - | TRBV28 | CASSSLLTASYTF | TGTGCCAGCAGTTCTCTCTTGACAGCTAGCTACACCTTC
- | TRBJ1-1 | - | TRBV13 | CASSARAEAFF | TGTGCCAGCAGCGCCCGAGCTGAAGCTTTCTTT
- | TRBJ2-3 | - | TRBV9 | CASSVYGTHTDTQYF | TGTGCCAGCAGCGTATACGGGACTCACACAGATACGCAGTATTTT
- | TRBJ1-2 | few | TRBV5-4 | CASSFPGTSLGGYTF | TGTGCCAGCAGCTTCCCCGGGACATCCTTGGGAGGCTACACCTTC
- | TRBJ1-2 | - | TRBV19 | CASSIVGGGGTYGYTF | TGTGCCAGTAGTATAGTAGGTGGAGGAGGAACGTATGGCTACACCTTC
- | TRBJ2-2 | once | TRBV6-1 | CASSLRRTNTGELFF | TGTGCCAGCAGTCTGCGACGGACAAACACCGGGGAGCTGTTTTTT
- | TRBJ1-1 | - | TRBV29-1 | CSVELQLNTEAFF | TGCAGCGTTGAGCTACAGCTGAACACTGAAGCTTTCTTT
TRBD1 | TRBJ1-2 | - | TRBV20-1 | CSAGQGNGYTF | TGCAGCGCAGGACAGGGGAATGGCTACACCTTC
- | TRBJ1-5 | - | TRBV29-1 | CSVVAGSQPQHF | TGCAGCGTTGTGGCAGGGTCCCAGCCCCAGCATTTT
TRBD1 | TRBJ1-1 | - | TRBV25-1 | CASKQGSTEAFF | TGTGCCAGCAAACAGGGGTCCACTGAAGCTTTCTTT
- | TRBJ1-2 | - | TRBV5-6 | CASSFWEDGYTF | TGTGCCAGCAGCTTCTGGGAGGATGGCTACACCTTC
- | TRBJ2-5 | few | TRBV3-1/TRBV3-2 | CASSLDQETQYF | TGTGCCAGCAGCCTCGACCAAGAGACCCAGTACTTC
TRBD1 | TRBJ1-1 | - | TRBV20-1 | CSASSWDSRMNTEAFF | TGCAGTGCTAGTTCTTGGGACAGCCGAATGAACACTGAAGCTTTCTTT
TRBD2 | TRBJ2-3 | - | TRBV2 | CASSSTSGGSTDTQYF | TGTGCCAGCAGTTCGACTAGCGGGGGGAGCACAGATACGCAGTATTTT
- | TRBJ1-1 | - | TRBV6-1 | CASSEVGLLRYTEAFF | TGTGCCAGCAGTGAAGTAGGACTCCTGAGGTACACTGAAGCTTTCTTT
- | TRBJ1-6 | - | TRBV10-3 | CAISESGRGPLHF | TGTGCCATCAGTGAGTCCGGCAGGGGACCCCTCCACTTT
- | TRBJ1-1 | - | TRBV28 | CASRLQGGDTEAFF | TGTGCCAGCAGACTACAGGGAGGGGACACTGAAGCTTTCTTT
- | TRBJ2-1 | - | TRBV5-5 | CASSLIIAWYNEQFF | TGTGCCAGCAGCTTAATAATAGCTTGGTACAATGAGCAGTTCTTC
- | TRBJ2-3 | - | TRBV12-5 | CASGLGSGIVADTQYF | TGTGCTAGTGGTTTGGGTTCCGGGATTGTCGCAGATACGCAGTATTTT